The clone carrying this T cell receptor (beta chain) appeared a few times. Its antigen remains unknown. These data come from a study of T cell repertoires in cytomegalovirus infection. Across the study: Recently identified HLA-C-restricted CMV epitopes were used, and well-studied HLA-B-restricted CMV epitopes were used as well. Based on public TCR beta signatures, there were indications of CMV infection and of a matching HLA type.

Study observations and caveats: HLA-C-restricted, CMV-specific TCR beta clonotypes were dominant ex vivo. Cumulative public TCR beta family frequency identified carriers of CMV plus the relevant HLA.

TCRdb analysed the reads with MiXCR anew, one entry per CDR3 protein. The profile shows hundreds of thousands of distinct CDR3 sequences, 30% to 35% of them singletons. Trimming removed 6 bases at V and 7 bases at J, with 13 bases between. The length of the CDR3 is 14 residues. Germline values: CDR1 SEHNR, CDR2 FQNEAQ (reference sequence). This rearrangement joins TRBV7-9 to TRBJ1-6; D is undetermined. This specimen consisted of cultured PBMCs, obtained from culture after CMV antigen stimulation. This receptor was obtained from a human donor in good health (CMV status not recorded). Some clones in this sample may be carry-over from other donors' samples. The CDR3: CASRDESANSPLHF. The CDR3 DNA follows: TGTGCCAGCAGGGACGAATCGGCAAATTCACCCCTCCACTTT.